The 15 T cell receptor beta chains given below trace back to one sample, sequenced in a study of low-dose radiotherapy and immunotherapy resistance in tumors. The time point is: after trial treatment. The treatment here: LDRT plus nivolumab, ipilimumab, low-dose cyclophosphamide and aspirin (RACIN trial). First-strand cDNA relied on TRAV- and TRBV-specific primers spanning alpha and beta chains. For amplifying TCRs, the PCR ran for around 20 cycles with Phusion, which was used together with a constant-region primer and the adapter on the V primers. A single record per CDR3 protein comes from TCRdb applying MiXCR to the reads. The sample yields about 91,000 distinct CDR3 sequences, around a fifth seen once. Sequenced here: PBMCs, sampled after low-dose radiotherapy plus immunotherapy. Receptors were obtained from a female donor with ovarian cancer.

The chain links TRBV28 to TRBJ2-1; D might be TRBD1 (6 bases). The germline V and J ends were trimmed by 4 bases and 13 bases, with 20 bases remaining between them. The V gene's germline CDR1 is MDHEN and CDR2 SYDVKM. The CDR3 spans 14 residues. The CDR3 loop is CASSWDTLTNIQFF. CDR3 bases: TGTGCCAGCAGTTGGGACACCTTAACGAATATTCAGTTCTTC.

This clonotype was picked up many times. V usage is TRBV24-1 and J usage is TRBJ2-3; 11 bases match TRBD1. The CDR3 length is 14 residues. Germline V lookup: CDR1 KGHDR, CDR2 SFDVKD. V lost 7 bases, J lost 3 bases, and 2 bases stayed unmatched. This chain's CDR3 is CATRDRGQTDTQYF. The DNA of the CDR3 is TGTGCCACCAGGGACAGGGGGCAAACAGATACGCAGTATTTT.

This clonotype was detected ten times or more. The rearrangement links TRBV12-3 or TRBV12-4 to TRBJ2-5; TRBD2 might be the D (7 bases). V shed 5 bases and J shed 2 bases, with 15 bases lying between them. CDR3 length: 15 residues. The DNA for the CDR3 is TGTGCCAGCAGTAACAGGGTGCGGGGGCAAGAGACCCAGTACTTC. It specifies CASSNRVRGQETQYF.

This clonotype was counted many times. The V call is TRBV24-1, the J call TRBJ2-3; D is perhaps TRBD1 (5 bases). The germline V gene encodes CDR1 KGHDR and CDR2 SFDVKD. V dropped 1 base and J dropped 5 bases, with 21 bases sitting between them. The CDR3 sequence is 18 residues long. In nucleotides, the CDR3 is TGTGCCACCAGTGATTTTCCGGCAGGGAAGGGGAAAGGAGATACGCAGTATTTT. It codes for CATSDFPAGKGKGDTQYF.

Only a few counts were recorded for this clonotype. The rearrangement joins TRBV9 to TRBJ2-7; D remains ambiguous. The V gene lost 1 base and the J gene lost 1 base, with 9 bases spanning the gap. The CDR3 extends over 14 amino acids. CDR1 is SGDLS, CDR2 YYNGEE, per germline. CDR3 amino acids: CASSVSVGSYEQYF. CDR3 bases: TGTGCCAGCAGCGTATCAGTCGGTTCCTACGAGCAGTACTTC.

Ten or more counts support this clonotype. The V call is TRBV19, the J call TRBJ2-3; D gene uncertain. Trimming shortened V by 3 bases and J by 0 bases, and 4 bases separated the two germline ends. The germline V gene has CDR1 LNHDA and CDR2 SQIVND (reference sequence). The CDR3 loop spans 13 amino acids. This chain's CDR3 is CASSMASTDTQYF. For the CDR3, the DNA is TGTGCCAGTAGTATGGCGAGCACAGATACGCAGTATTTT.

The CDR3 nucleotides are TGTGCCAGCAGCTTAGGGCTAGCGGGAGAACACGAGCAGTACTTC. Protein sequence: CASSLGLAGEHEQYF. The rearrangement joins TRBV7-6 to TRBJ2-7; 10 nucleotides align to TRBD2. V gave up 1 base and J gave up 5 bases; unmatched junction bases: 5. Germline CDR1 SGHVS, CDR2 FNYEAQ. This CDR3 region has 15 residues.

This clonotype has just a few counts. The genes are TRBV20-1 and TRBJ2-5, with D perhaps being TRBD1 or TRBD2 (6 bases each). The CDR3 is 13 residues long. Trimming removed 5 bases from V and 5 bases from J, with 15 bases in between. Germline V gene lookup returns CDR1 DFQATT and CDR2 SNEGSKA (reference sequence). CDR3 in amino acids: CSARFGGLETQYF. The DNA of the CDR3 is TGCAGTGCTCGCTTCGGGGGCTTGGAGACCCAGTACTTC.

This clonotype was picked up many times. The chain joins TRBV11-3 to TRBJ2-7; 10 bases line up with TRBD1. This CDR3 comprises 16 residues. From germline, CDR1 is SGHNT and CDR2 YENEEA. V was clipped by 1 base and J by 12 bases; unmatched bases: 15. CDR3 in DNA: TGTGCCAGCAGCTTAGGAGGGGACAGGGGTCCCTCTATGCTGTACTTC. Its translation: CASSLGGDRGPSMLYF.

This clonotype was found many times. This CDR3 reads CATSRDWTAEAFF. DNA of the CDR3: TGTGCCACCAGCAGAGATTGGACAGCAGAAGCTTTCTTT. The chain uses TRBV15 and TRBJ1-1, with D possibly matching TRBD1 (6 bases). The germline V gene encodes CDR1 LNHNV and CDR2 YYDKDF (reference sequence). The CDR3 runs 13 residues. V dropped 0 bases and J dropped 8 bases, with 10 bases sitting between them.

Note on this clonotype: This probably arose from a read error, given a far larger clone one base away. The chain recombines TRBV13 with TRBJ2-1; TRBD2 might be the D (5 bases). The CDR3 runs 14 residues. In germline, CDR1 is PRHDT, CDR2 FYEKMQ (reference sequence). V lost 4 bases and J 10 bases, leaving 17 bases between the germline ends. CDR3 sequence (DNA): TGTGCCAGCAGCTACCGGACTGACTCCTACGAGCAGTTCTTC. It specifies CASSYRTDSYEQFF.

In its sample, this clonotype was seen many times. Here the CDR3 reads CSALPGTGSYEQYF. In nucleotides, the CDR3 is TGCAGTGCTCTGCCCGGGACTGGCTCCTACGAGCAGTACTTC. The V and J genes are TRBV20-1 and TRBJ2-7; TRBD2 is a possible D gene (6 bases). CDR1 DFQATT and CDR2 SNEGSKA come from the germline V gene (reference sequence). Trimming took off 5 bases at V and 0 bases at J, with 14 bases between the two ends. The CDR3 runs 14 residues.

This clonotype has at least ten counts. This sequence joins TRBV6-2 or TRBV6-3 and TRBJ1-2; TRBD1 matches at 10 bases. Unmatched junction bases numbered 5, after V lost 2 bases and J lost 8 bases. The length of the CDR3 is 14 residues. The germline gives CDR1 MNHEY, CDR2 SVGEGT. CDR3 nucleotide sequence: TGTGCCAGCAGTTACCAGGGACAGGGGCGCGGCTACACCTTC. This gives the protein CASSYQGQGRGYTF.

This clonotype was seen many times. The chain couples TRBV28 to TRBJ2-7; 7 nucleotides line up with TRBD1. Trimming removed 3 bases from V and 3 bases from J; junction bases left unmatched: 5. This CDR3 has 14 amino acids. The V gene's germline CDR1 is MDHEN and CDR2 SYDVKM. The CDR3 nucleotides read TGTGCCAGCAGTTTGACAGGGAAGGACTACGAGCAGTACTTC. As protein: CASSLTGKDYEQYF.

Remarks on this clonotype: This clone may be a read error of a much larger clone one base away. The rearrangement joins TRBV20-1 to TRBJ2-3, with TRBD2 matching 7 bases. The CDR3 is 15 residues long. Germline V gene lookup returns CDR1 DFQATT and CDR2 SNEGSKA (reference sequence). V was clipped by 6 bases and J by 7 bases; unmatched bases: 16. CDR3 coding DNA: TGCAGTGCCCCCCAAATAAGACCAGCGGGAAATACGCAGTATTTT. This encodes CSAPQIRPAGNTQYF.